This T cell receptor beta chain was captured in a study of blood T cell repertoires in COVID-19. In this sample, this clone turned up once. Data came from immunoSEQ multiplex PCR; TCRdb stores just in-frame clones and leaves some out. In the table there are about 440,000 clones, 90% of which are singletons. V lost 4 bases, J lost 6 bases, and 3 bases stayed unmatched. This CDR3 has 13 residues. The clonotype was recovered from a man younger than 30 who had recovered from COVID-19. This sequence joins TRBV12-3 or TRBV12-4 and TRBJ1-2; TRBD1 matches 9 bases. The sequenced sample consisted of PBMCs or T cells enriched from blood (not recorded which). CDR3 bases: TGTGCCAGCAGTTCACAGGGGGCGGATGGCTACACCTTC. Amino acids: CASSSQGADGYTF.